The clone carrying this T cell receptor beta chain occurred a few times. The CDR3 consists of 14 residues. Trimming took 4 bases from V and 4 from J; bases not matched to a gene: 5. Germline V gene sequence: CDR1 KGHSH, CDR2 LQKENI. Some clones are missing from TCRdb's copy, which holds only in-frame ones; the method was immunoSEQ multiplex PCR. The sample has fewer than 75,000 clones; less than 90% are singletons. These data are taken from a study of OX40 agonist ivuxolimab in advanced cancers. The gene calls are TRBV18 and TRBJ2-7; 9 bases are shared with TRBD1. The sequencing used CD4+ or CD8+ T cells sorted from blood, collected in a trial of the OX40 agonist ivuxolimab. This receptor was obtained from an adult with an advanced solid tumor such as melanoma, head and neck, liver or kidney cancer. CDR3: CASSLGQGSYEQYF. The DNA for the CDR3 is TGTGCCAGCTCACTCGGACAGGGGAGTTACGAGCAGTACTTC.